A selection of T cell receptor beta chains follows, all from one sample in a study of blood T cell repertoires in COVID-19. The assay was immunoSEQ multiplex PCR, and TCRdb's table has in-frame clones only and misses some. The table includes some 140,000 clones, more than 75% detected once. The source material was peripheral blood. The receptors stem from a man between 60 and 75 years old who had recovered from COVID-19. Both conserved end residues are part of each CDR3. Fields, in order: CDR3 DNA, CDR3 protein, D gene, J gene, clone size, V gene. D genes are given only for firm matches. Expanded clones get a size class; other rows say once, few or many, or leave the size out.

cdr3_nt: TGTGCCAGCAGTTACATTGGACAGGGAGGGTACGAGCAGTACTTC; cdr3_aa: CASSYIGQGGYEQYF; d_call: .; j_call: TRBJ2-7; clone_size: .; v_call: TRBV6-2/TRBV6-3
cdr3_nt: TGTGCCAGCAGTCTACGCGGGACTAGCGGCGAGCAGTACTTC; cdr3_aa: CASSLRGTSGEQYF; d_call: TRBD2; j_call: TRBJ2-7; clone_size: .; v_call: TRBV28
cdr3_nt: TGTGCCAGCAGTTACGGGGAGGGAGATACGCAGTATTTT; cdr3_aa: CASSYGEGDTQYF; d_call: TRBD2; j_call: TRBJ2-3; clone_size: few; v_call: TRBV6-5
cdr3_nt: TGTGCCAGCTCACCGCGGGGAGGGTCCGGGGAGCTGTTTTTT; cdr3_aa: CASSPRGGSGELFF; d_call: TRBD2; j_call: TRBJ2-2; clone_size: .; v_call: TRBV18
cdr3_nt: TGTGCCAGCAGCTTAGGAAGGCCCGGGGCTGGAAACACCATATATTTT; cdr3_aa: CASSLGRPGAGNTIYF; d_call: .; j_call: TRBJ1-3; clone_size: .; v_call: TRBV7-2
cdr3_nt: TGTGCCAGCAGCCAAGATCTGAGTTCTTACAATGAGCAGTTCTTC; cdr3_aa: CASSQDLSSYNEQFF; d_call: .; j_call: TRBJ2-1; clone_size: .; v_call: TRBV3-1/TRBV3-2
cdr3_nt: TGTGCCAGCAGCCAGGTTGGCCGAAATGAAAAACTGTTTTTT; cdr3_aa: CASSQVGRNEKLFF; d_call: .; j_call: TRBJ1-4; clone_size: .; v_call: TRBV4-2
cdr3_nt: TGTGCCAGCAGCCCCGGGACAGGGGGTTCCTACAATGAGCAGTTCTTC; cdr3_aa: CASSPGTGGSYNEQFF; d_call: TRBD1; j_call: TRBJ2-1; clone_size: .; v_call: TRBV5-6
cdr3_nt: TGTGCCAGTAGTTTCGGACAGCGGGGCTACACCTTC; cdr3_aa: CASSFGQRGYTF; d_call: .; j_call: TRBJ1-2; clone_size: few; v_call: TRBV19
cdr3_nt: TGTGCCAGTAACCCCTCGACAGCGAACACCGGGGAGCTGTTTTTT; cdr3_aa: CASNPSTANTGELFF; d_call: .; j_call: TRBJ2-2; clone_size: .; v_call: TRBV19
cdr3_nt: TGTGCCAGCGCCCAAGGTAGGGGCTCCTACGAGCAGTACTTC; cdr3_aa: CASAQGRGSYEQYF; d_call: .; j_call: TRBJ2-7; clone_size: few; v_call: TRBV7-8
cdr3_nt: TGTGCCAGCAGCGTATCCGCTAGCGGGGGGGTTATCACAGATACGCAGTATTTT; cdr3_aa: CASSVSASGGVITDTQYF; d_call: TRBD2; j_call: TRBJ2-3; clone_size: .; v_call: TRBV9
cdr3_nt: TGTGCCAGCAGCTTGGGCGGTTCTGGAAACACCATATATTTT; cdr3_aa: CASSLGGSGNTIYF; d_call: .; j_call: TRBJ1-3; clone_size: once; v_call: TRBV5-6
cdr3_nt: TGTGCCAGCAGTTTACCACAGGGGGGACAAGAGACCCAGTACTTC; cdr3_aa: CASSLPQGGQETQYF; d_call: TRBD1; j_call: TRBJ2-5; clone_size: few; v_call: TRBV28
cdr3_nt: TGTGCCAGCAGCTTAGAGCGCGGGGGCAACTATGGCTACACCTTC; cdr3_aa: CASSLERGGNYGYTF; d_call: .; j_call: TRBJ1-2; clone_size: .; v_call: TRBV7-2
cdr3_nt: TGTGCCAGCAGTGAATCAGGCTTTCACACCGGGGAGCTGTTTTTT; cdr3_aa: CASSESGFHTGELFF; d_call: .; j_call: TRBJ2-2; clone_size: .; v_call: TRBV2
cdr3_nt: TGTGCCAGCTCACCACACCCCAGGGCAGTCGAGCAGTACTTC; cdr3_aa: CASSPHPRAVEQYF; d_call: .; j_call: TRBJ2-7; clone_size: .; v_call: TRBV18
cdr3_nt: TGTGCCACCCAGTTGGAGGGACTGAGGAATTCACCCCTCCACTTT; cdr3_aa: CATQLEGLRNSPLHF; d_call: .; j_call: TRBJ1-6; clone_size: .; v_call: TRBV27
cdr3_nt: TGTGCCAGTAGTACAACAGCGGGACAGGGAAACGAAAAACTGTTTTTT; cdr3_aa: CASSTTAGQGNEKLFF; d_call: TRBD1; j_call: TRBJ1-4; clone_size: .; v_call: TRBV19
cdr3_nt: TGTGCCAGCAGCCAAAGTCAGGGGTTTGACACTGAAGCTTTCTTT; cdr3_aa: CASSQSQGFDTEAFF; d_call: .; j_call: TRBJ1-1; clone_size: .; v_call: TRBV4-2
cdr3_nt: TGTGCCAGCAGCCGAGAGAAAGAGGCCCTCGAGCAGTACTTC; cdr3_aa: CASSREKEALEQYF; d_call: .; j_call: TRBJ2-7; clone_size: many; v_call: TRBV5-4
cdr3_nt: TGTGCCAGCAGTGCCGCCGCCGCGGGCTCTGGAAACACCATATATTTT; cdr3_aa: CASSAAAAGSGNTIYF; d_call: .; j_call: TRBJ1-3; clone_size: .; v_call: TRBV2
cdr3_nt: TGTGCCAGCAGGGACCCGGGACAGGGGGCTATGGATCAGCCCCAGCATTTT; cdr3_aa: CASRDPGQGAMDQPQHF; d_call: TRBD1; j_call: TRBJ1-5; clone_size: .; v_call: TRBV2
cdr3_nt: TGTGCCAGCAGCCAGGGCTTGCGGCAGCCCCAGCATTTT; cdr3_aa: CASSQGLRQPQHF; d_call: .; j_call: TRBJ1-5; clone_size: few; v_call: TRBV27
cdr3_nt: TGTGCCAGCAGCACGACTAGCGGGAGTGCCGGGGAGCTGTTTTTT; cdr3_aa: CASSTTSGSAGELFF; d_call: TRBD2; j_call: TRBJ2-2; clone_size: .; v_call: TRBV7-2
cdr3_nt: TGTGCCAGCAGCGTAGACGGACAGAATTCACCCCTCCACTTT; cdr3_aa: CASSVDGQNSPLHF; d_call: .; j_call: TRBJ1-6; clone_size: .; v_call: TRBV9
cdr3_nt: TGTGCCAGCAGTGAACCGGGAACGGTGAACACTGAAGCTTTCTTT; cdr3_aa: CASSEPGTVNTEAFF; d_call: .; j_call: TRBJ1-1; clone_size: once; v_call: TRBV6-1
cdr3_nt: TGTGCCAGCTCGCCCCAGGGCGGTAGCGGGGGAACCCTCTACGAGCAGTACTTC; cdr3_aa: CASSPQGGSGGTLYEQYF; d_call: TRBD2; j_call: TRBJ2-7; clone_size: few; v_call: TRBV18
cdr3_nt: TGCGCCACCAGTTTAACGACAGGATTTTCCCCGTACGAGCAGTACTTC; cdr3_aa: CATSLTTGFSPYEQYF; d_call: .; j_call: TRBJ2-7; clone_size: once; v_call: TRBV5-1
cdr3_nt: TGCGCCAGCAGCCAAGATGCTGGACAGGGGAATTCACCCCTCCACTTT; cdr3_aa: CASSQDAGQGNSPLHF; d_call: TRBD1; j_call: TRBJ1-6; clone_size: .; v_call: TRBV4-3
cdr3_nt: TGTGCCAGCAGTTACCCCAAGAGAACAGGGATTAGTAACCTGAACACCGGGGAGCTGTTTTTT; cdr3_aa: CASSYPKRTGISNLNTGELFF; d_call: .; j_call: TRBJ2-2; clone_size: .; v_call: TRBV6-2/TRBV6-3
cdr3_nt: TGTGCCACCCGCAGTGGGCCGAACACCGGGGAGCTGTTTTTT; cdr3_aa: CATRSGPNTGELFF; d_call: .; j_call: TRBJ2-2; clone_size: .; v_call: TRBV15
cdr3_nt: TGTGCCAGCAGTTTCTCGTCGGAGACCCAGTACTTC; cdr3_aa: CASSFSSETQYF; d_call: .; j_call: TRBJ2-5; clone_size: .; v_call: TRBV12-3/TRBV12-4
cdr3_nt: TGTGCCAGCAGTGAAGTGTTAGGGGTGGGTACTGAGCAGTTCTTC; cdr3_aa: CASSEVLGVGTEQFF; d_call: .; j_call: TRBJ2-1; clone_size: .; v_call: TRBV2
cdr3_nt: TGCGCCGGACGAGTTTCCTTAGGGGGAGATACGCAGTATTTT; cdr3_aa: CAGRVSLGGDTQYF; d_call: .; j_call: TRBJ2-3; clone_size: few; v_call: TRBV10-1
cdr3_nt: TGTGCCAGCAGCAGTGGACTAGCGGGTCCCTACGAGCAGTACTTC; cdr3_aa: CASSSGLAGPYEQYF; d_call: TRBD2; j_call: TRBJ2-7; clone_size: few; v_call: TRBV7-2
cdr3_nt: TGTGCCAGTAGTCCCCGGACTAGCGGGACTGGGTCCTACAATGAGCAGTTCTTC; cdr3_aa: CASSPRTSGTGSYNEQFF; d_call: TRBD2; j_call: TRBJ2-1; clone_size: once; v_call: TRBV19
cdr3_nt: TGTGCCAGCAGCTTAAACCGGGACAGTAGCACAGATACGCAGTATTTT; cdr3_aa: CASSLNRDSSTDTQYF; d_call: TRBD1; j_call: TRBJ2-3; clone_size: .; v_call: TRBV7-3
cdr3_nt: TGTGCCAGCAGTTACTCGGGACAACGCGGAAACACCATATATTTT; cdr3_aa: CASSYSGQRGNTIYF; d_call: .; j_call: TRBJ1-3; clone_size: .; v_call: TRBV6-5
cdr3_nt: TGTGCCAGCAGTCGGAGGACTCCCTACGAGCAGTACTTC; cdr3_aa: CASSRRTPYEQYF; d_call: .; j_call: TRBJ2-7; clone_size: .; v_call: TRBV28
cdr3_nt: TGTGCCAGCAGCAGGGACAGGGCGACGGACGAGCAGTACTTC; cdr3_aa: CASSRDRATDEQYF; d_call: TRBD1; j_call: TRBJ2-7; clone_size: .; v_call: TRBV2
cdr3_nt: TGTGCCTGGAGTGACAGTGGTGAGCAGTTCTTC; cdr3_aa: CAWSDSGEQFF; d_call: .; j_call: TRBJ2-1; clone_size: .; v_call: TRBV30
cdr3_nt: TGTGCCAGCAGAAGACTAGCGGGACCCATATCCGAGACCCAGTACTTC; cdr3_aa: CASRRLAGPISETQYF; d_call: TRBD2; j_call: TRBJ2-5; clone_size: once; v_call: TRBV27
cdr3_nt: TGTGCCAGTAGCCGAGAGGGAAGAATGGGCACAGATACGCAGTATTTT; cdr3_aa: CASSREGRMGTDTQYF; d_call: .; j_call: TRBJ2-3; clone_size: .; v_call: TRBV19
cdr3_nt: TGTGCCAGCAGCTTAGCTGACAGGGGGAGCTATGGCTACACCTTC; cdr3_aa: CASSLADRGSYGYTF; d_call: TRBD1; j_call: TRBJ1-2; clone_size: few; v_call: TRBV11-2
cdr3_nt: TGTGCCAGCACGGGACAGGGCTACGAGCAGTACTTC; cdr3_aa: CASTGQGYEQYF; d_call: TRBD1; j_call: TRBJ2-7; clone_size: .; v_call: TRBV25-1
cdr3_nt: TGTGCCAGCAGTTCCCGACAAGGTGGGAACACCGGGGAGCTGTTTTTT; cdr3_aa: CASSSRQGGNTGELFF; d_call: .; j_call: TRBJ2-2; clone_size: .; v_call: TRBV28
cdr3_nt: TGTGCCAGCAGCCAAAGCGGGCCCTACAATGAGCAGTTCTTC; cdr3_aa: CASSQSGPYNEQFF; d_call: .; j_call: TRBJ2-1; clone_size: .; v_call: TRBV6-2/TRBV6-3
cdr3_nt: TGTGCCAGCAGGGCCCCGGGAGGACATTCACCCCTCCACTTT; cdr3_aa: CASRAPGGHSPLHF; d_call: .; j_call: TRBJ1-6; clone_size: .; v_call: TRBV6-5
cdr3_nt: TGTGCCAGCAGCTTGTGGGCGGGGGAAGGAAACACCATATATTTT; cdr3_aa: CASSLWAGEGNTIYF; d_call: .; j_call: TRBJ1-3; clone_size: .; v_call: TRBV7-3